This T cell receptor beta chain was documented in a study of CD8 T cells in Susac syndrome. TEMRA cells were FACS-enriched, while CD8+ and CD4+ T cells were negatively isolated. Concerning this clonotype: What it binds is not known.

J gave up 4 bases and V 8 bases, and 5 bases lay outside the gene matches. The CDR3 is 12 amino acids. Random hexamers served to reverse transcribe roughly 0.45 to 1 ug RNA. immunoSEQ multiplex PCR amplified TCR beta CDR3 across 54 Vbeta, 13 Jbeta. TCRdb called the immunoSEQ multiplex PCR reads again in MiXCR, with one record for every CDR3 protein. The sample contains more than 150,000 distinct CDR3 sequences, 94% of which appear only once. The study, taken as a whole, reports: The study recognized that the number of individuals in its TCR sequencing and HLA analysis was relatively small.

The TCR sequence derives from a human donor with multiple sclerosis. Material: CD8+ T cells from PBMCs. The gene calls are TRBV12-3 or TRBV12-4 and TRBJ2-7; 7 nucleotides align to TRBD1. CDR3 DNA: TGTGCCAGCTGCAGGGGGAGTTACGAGCAGTACTTC. Protein product: CASCRGSYEQYF.